These T cell receptor beta chains were read from a single sample in a study of CD8+ T cells in alopecia areata. Generated by immunoSEQ multiplex PCR, the TCRdb table keeps only in-frame clones and is missing some. In the table there are 150,000 to 200,000 clones, about 70% of which are singletons. Source: CD8+ T cells sorted from blood, taken at week 0. The receptor set was obtained from a human donor with alopecia areata. Both conserved end residues are part of each CDR3. The D gene is left open where the match is weak. Expanded clones get a size class; other rows say once, few or many, or leave the size out.

cdr3_aa: CASSSGQGAVETQYF; cdr3_nt: TGTGCCAGCAGCTCGGGACAGGGGGCCGTGGAGACCCAGTACTTC; cdr3_length: 15; clone_size: -; j_call: TRBJ2-5; d_call: TRBD1; v_call: TRBV13
cdr3_aa: CASSVPGNPDTQYF; cdr3_nt: TGTGCCAGCAGTGTGCCCGGGAACCCTGATACGCAGTATTTT; cdr3_length: 14; clone_size: many; j_call: TRBJ2-3; d_call: -; v_call: TRBV25-1
cdr3_aa: CASRDRVNTEAFF; cdr3_nt: TGCGCCAGCAGGGACAGGGTTAACACTGAAGCTTTCTTT; cdr3_length: 13; clone_size: -; j_call: TRBJ1-1; d_call: TRBD1; v_call: TRBV5-1
cdr3_aa: CAWGGQGEPPGELFF; cdr3_nt: TGTGCCTGGGGAGGACAGGGAGAACCACCCGGGGAGCTGTTTTTT; cdr3_length: 15; clone_size: -; j_call: TRBJ2-2; d_call: TRBD1; v_call: TRBV30
cdr3_aa: CASSFQTGESNQPQHF; cdr3_nt: TGTGCCAGCAGCTTTCAGACAGGTGAGAGCAATCAGCCCCAGCATTTT; cdr3_length: 16; clone_size: once; j_call: TRBJ1-5; d_call: -; v_call: TRBV5-6
cdr3_aa: CASSPSTDTQYF; cdr3_nt: TGTGCCAGCAGCCCCAGCACAGATACGCAGTATTTT; cdr3_length: 12; clone_size: -; j_call: TRBJ2-3; d_call: -; v_call: TRBV11-2
cdr3_aa: CSVAMWGVGITEAFF; cdr3_nt: TGCAGCGTTGCAATGTGGGGAGTGGGGATTACTGAAGCTTTCTTT; cdr3_length: 15; clone_size: once; j_call: TRBJ1-1; d_call: -; v_call: TRBV29-1
cdr3_aa: CASSPGNTEAFF; cdr3_nt: TGTGCCAGCAGTCCGGGGAACACTGAAGCTTTCTTT; cdr3_length: 12; clone_size: -; j_call: TRBJ1-1; d_call: -; v_call: TRBV5-6
cdr3_aa: CASSRGIYGQDNTEAFF; cdr3_nt: TGTGCCAGCAGCAGAGGGATTTACGGACAGGACAACACTGAAGCTTTCTTT; cdr3_length: 17; clone_size: -; j_call: TRBJ1-1; d_call: TRBD1; v_call: TRBV5-5
cdr3_aa: CASSQLPVGSPLHF; cdr3_nt: TGTGCCAGCAGCCAGCTCCCAGTGGGTTCACCCCTCCACTTT; cdr3_length: 14; clone_size: -; j_call: TRBJ1-6; d_call: -; v_call: TRBV4-2
cdr3_aa: CASREPGQGPHF; cdr3_nt: TGTGCCAGTAGAGAACCGGGACAGGGTCCCCACTTT; cdr3_length: 12; clone_size: -; j_call: TRBJ1-6; d_call: TRBD1; v_call: TRBV19
cdr3_aa: CASTGRSYEQYF; cdr3_nt: TGTGCCAGCACAGGTCGCTCCTACGAGCAGTACTTC; cdr3_length: 12; clone_size: -; j_call: TRBJ2-7; d_call: -; v_call: TRBV27
cdr3_aa: CASSQDVAYEQYF; cdr3_nt: TGTGCCAGCAGCCAAGATGTAGCCTACGAGCAGTACTTC; cdr3_length: 13; clone_size: few; j_call: TRBJ2-7; d_call: -; v_call: TRBV4-2
cdr3_aa: CATSRARPTAKNIQYF; cdr3_nt: TGTGCCACCAGCAGAGCCCGACCCACAGCCAAAAACATTCAGTACTTC; cdr3_length: 16; clone_size: -; j_call: TRBJ2-4; d_call: -; v_call: TRBV15
cdr3_aa: CASSLGLAGGTSTDTQYF; cdr3_nt: TGTGCCAGCAGCCTCGGACTAGCGGGGGGAACTAGCACAGATACGCAGTATTTT; cdr3_length: 18; clone_size: few; j_call: TRBJ2-3; d_call: TRBD2; v_call: TRBV7-2
cdr3_aa: CASSVGAPGQGNSPLHF; cdr3_nt: TGTGCCAGCAGCGTAGGCGCACCGGGACAGGGTAATTCACCCCTCCACTTT; cdr3_length: 17; clone_size: -; j_call: TRBJ1-6; d_call: TRBD1; v_call: TRBV9
cdr3_aa: CASSQTPIAVRRAEQFF; cdr3_nt: TGCGCCAGCAGCCAGACGCCTATAGCAGTCCGGCGTGCTGAGCAGTTCTTC; cdr3_length: 17; clone_size: few; j_call: TRBJ2-1; d_call: -; v_call: TRBV4-1
cdr3_aa: CASSTPLIAGDNKWDEQYF; cdr3_nt: TGTGCCAGCAGCACCCCGTTGATAGCGGGGGACAATAAGTGGGACGAGCAGTACTTC; cdr3_length: 19; clone_size: once; j_call: TRBJ2-7; d_call: TRBD2; v_call: TRBV7-8
cdr3_aa: CASSPWGSSYNEQFF; cdr3_nt: TGTGCCAGCAGCCCATGGGGGAGCTCCTACAATGAGCAGTTCTTC; cdr3_length: 15; clone_size: -; j_call: TRBJ2-1; d_call: -; v_call: TRBV7-8
cdr3_aa: CASQGASYNEQFF; cdr3_nt: TGCGCCAGCCAGGGGGCTTCCTACAATGAGCAGTTCTTC; cdr3_length: 13; clone_size: few; j_call: TRBJ2-1; d_call: TRBD1; v_call: TRBV10-1
cdr3_aa: CASSEWGNSPSDTDTQYF; cdr3_nt: TGTGCCAGCAGTGAATGGGGAAACTCCCCCTCTGACACAGATACGCAGTATTTT; cdr3_length: 18; clone_size: -; j_call: TRBJ2-3; d_call: -; v_call: TRBV25-1
cdr3_aa: CASSLQKNTEAFF; cdr3_nt: TGTGCCAGCAGTTTACAGAAGAACACTGAAGCTTTCTTT; cdr3_length: 13; clone_size: -; j_call: TRBJ1-1; d_call: -; v_call: TRBV27
cdr3_aa: CSVETLRETDTQYF; cdr3_nt: TGCAGCGTGGAGACCTTGCGGGAGACAGATACGCAGTATTTT; cdr3_length: 14; clone_size: -; j_call: TRBJ2-3; d_call: TRBD2; v_call: TRBV29-1
cdr3_aa: CASSIVPSDTQYF; cdr3_nt: TGTGCCAGTAGTATAGTGCCCTCAGATACGCAGTATTTT; cdr3_length: 13; clone_size: -; j_call: TRBJ2-3; d_call: -; v_call: TRBV19
cdr3_aa: CASSFTEDQPQHF; cdr3_nt: TGTGCCAGCAGCTTCACCGAAGATCAGCCCCAGCATTTT; cdr3_length: 13; clone_size: few; j_call: TRBJ1-5; d_call: -; v_call: TRBV7-8
cdr3_aa: CASSFRQGATNEKLFF; cdr3_nt: TGCGCCAGCAGCTTTAGACAGGGGGCAACTAATGAAAAACTGTTTTTT; cdr3_length: 16; clone_size: -; j_call: TRBJ1-4; d_call: TRBD1; v_call: TRBV5-1
cdr3_aa: CASSLGSNQPQHF; cdr3_nt: TGTGCCAGCAGCTTAGGTAGCAATCAGCCCCAGCATTTT; cdr3_length: 13; clone_size: -; j_call: TRBJ1-5; d_call: -; v_call: TRBV5-6
cdr3_aa: CASSVRPGPADTQYF; cdr3_nt: TGTGCCAGCAGCGTTCGGCCAGGCCCCGCGGATACGCAGTATTTT; cdr3_length: 15; clone_size: few; j_call: TRBJ2-3; d_call: -; v_call: TRBV9
cdr3_aa: CASREGQEKDGYTF; cdr3_nt: TGTGCCAGCAGGGAAGGACAGGAAAAAGATGGCTACACCTTC; cdr3_length: 14; clone_size: -; j_call: TRBJ1-2; d_call: TRBD1; v_call: TRBV6-5
cdr3_aa: CSARDIIAGELFF; cdr3_nt: TGCAGCGCTAGGGATATTATCGCCGGGGAGCTGTTTTTT; cdr3_length: 13; clone_size: -; j_call: TRBJ2-2; d_call: -; v_call: TRBV29-1
cdr3_aa: CASSQEGPDIYQPQHF; cdr3_nt: TGCGCCAGCAGCCAAGAGGGACCGGACATCTATCAGCCCCAGCATTTT; cdr3_length: 16; clone_size: once; j_call: TRBJ1-5; d_call: -; v_call: TRBV4-1
cdr3_aa: CASSPRGVQPQHF; cdr3_nt: TGTGCCAGCAGCCCTAGGGGGGTTCAGCCCCAGCATTTT; cdr3_length: 13; clone_size: once; j_call: TRBJ1-5; d_call: -; v_call: TRBV25-1
cdr3_aa: CASSTTQANTEAFF; cdr3_nt: TGTGCCAGCAGTACGACACAGGCGAACACTGAAGCTTTCTTT; cdr3_length: 14; clone_size: -; j_call: TRBJ1-1; d_call: -; v_call: TRBV6-5
cdr3_aa: CASTGWENTGELFF; cdr3_nt: TGTGCCAGCACCGGGTGGGAGAACACCGGGGAGCTGTTTTTT; cdr3_length: 14; clone_size: -; j_call: TRBJ2-2; d_call: -; v_call: TRBV6-5
cdr3_aa: CASSLTGGLETQYF; cdr3_nt: TGTGCCAGCAGCCTGACAGGAGGGCTAGAGACCCAGTACTTC; cdr3_length: 14; clone_size: -; j_call: TRBJ2-5; d_call: -; v_call: TRBV7-3
cdr3_aa: CASSKQGALPENEKLFF; cdr3_nt: TGTGCCAGTAGTAAACAGGGGGCGCTCCCTGAAAATGAAAAACTGTTTTTT; cdr3_length: 17; clone_size: few; j_call: TRBJ1-4; d_call: TRBD1; v_call: TRBV19
cdr3_aa: CASSYSYSNQPQHF; cdr3_nt: TGTGCCAGCAGTTACAGTTATAGCAATCAGCCCCAGCATTTT; cdr3_length: 14; clone_size: -; j_call: TRBJ1-5; d_call: -; v_call: TRBV6-5
cdr3_aa: CASSTPPGTGFTEAFF; cdr3_nt: TGTGCCAGCAGTACCCCGCCTGGGACAGGGTTCACTGAAGCTTTCTTT; cdr3_length: 16; clone_size: -; j_call: TRBJ1-1; d_call: TRBD1; v_call: TRBV27
cdr3_aa: CASSLTFGNTEAFF; cdr3_nt: TGTGCCAGCAGCTTAACGTTCGGGAACACTGAAGCTTTCTTT; cdr3_length: 14; clone_size: -; j_call: TRBJ1-1; d_call: -; v_call: TRBV7-9